This TCR beta chain was profiled in a study of blood T cell repertoires in COVID-19. Repertoires were generated with immunoSEQ multiplex PCR, while TCRdb's copy carries only in-frame clones and drops some. Of 100,000 to 150,000 clones in the sample, around 83% were seen once. The V gene's germline CDR1 is ENHRY and CDR2 SYGVKD. The germline V and J ends were trimmed by 3 bases and 0 bases, with 5 bases remaining between them. The CDR3 has 14 residues. The TCR was taken from a man older than 75 with active or convalescent COVID-19. Sequenced input: peripheral blood. The rearrangement joins TRBV10-3 to TRBJ2-2; D is possibly TRBD2 (5 bases). CDR3 protein: CAISEAANTGELFF. The CDR3 DNA is TGTGCCATCAGTGAAGCGGCGAACACCGGGGAGCTGTTTTTT.